The entry below gives a single T cell receptor beta chain sequence along with its context. It lacks a known antigen. Per-nucleotide qualities are absent, and no much larger clonotype sits a single base away. This entry belongs to a study of blood T cell repertoires in COVID-19 (dated by TCRdb to the early 2020s). Turning to the overall study: Collaborator samples came from the United States, Italy and Spain and covered acute and convalescent phases of COVID-19. The repertoires were made available in a free public database intended to serve as a resource for research on the immune response to SARS-CoV-2. Subjects who had been exposed to COVID-19, were actively infected with it, or had recovered from it provided the deeply sampled blood TCRbeta repertoires that made up the dataset. The material from the prospective study consisted of cDNA or gDNA derived from T cells, B-cell-depleted T cells, or PBMCs. Samples were obtained from the ongoing ImmuneRACE study (first 160 participants) and from roughly 1,300 subjects provided by 6 global collaborators. Where available, HLA class I and class II types were taken from metadata supplied by the sample provider and were not determined by assay-based typing. A de-identified subject ID, COVID-19 status, age in years and sex were almost always included in the sample metadata. The paper's findings and limits, for the study overall: How much clinical and demographic metadata was included differed by source and by participant, and the metadata was provided uncurated.

One collaborating source in Seattle enrolled patients while the patients were actively infected and followed the patients over time throughout the course of disease. Each collaborating institution followed its own protocols to collect whole blood in K2EDTA tubes. For TCRbeta analysis, collaborator samples were shipped as frozen whole blood, as isolated PBMCs, or as DNA extracted from either sample type. TCRbeta CDR3 regions were amplified from genomic DNA by means of the immunoSEQ Assay, a bias-controlled multiplex PCR. In the paper's pipeline: Nucleated cell counts per sample were estimated from amplification of reference gene primers within the assay. To quantify the absolute abundance of each unique TCRbeta CDR3 rearrangement, sequence reads were collapsed and filtered. For each sample, productive Simpson clonality was calculated as the square root of Simpson's diversity index across productive rearrangements. This is the immuneACCESS table as TCRdb keeps it, with only in-frame sequences that have V and J called. A part of the clones is gone; compared with another copy, unresolved V genes explain less than half, and the rest is unexplained. V and J calls plus clone size are reproduced from that table; the DNA served to infer D and trimming. The sample contains approximately 180,000 clones, about four fifths of them found a single time. In total, the top ten clones hold around 10% of the sample.

The CDR3 starts with the cysteine, ends with the phenylalanine, and has 16 residues. Only the CDR3 region is kept as DNA, spanning 48 bases read in frame from base 1. V is pruned by 1 base and J by 2 bases, leaving 5 bases of the junction without a gene match. CDR1 SQVTM and CDR2 ANQGSEA were looked up in the germline V gene. The chain is encoded by TRBV29-1 joined to TRBJ2-5, with 12 middle bases fitting TRBD2. The clonotype comes from an elderly woman with COVID-19, enrolled during active disease. The specimen sequenced was peripheral blood. The nucleotide sequence reads as follows: TGCAGCGTTGAAGGTACTAGCGGGGGGACGCAAGAGACCCAGTACTTC. The translation is CSVEGTSGGTQETQYF. The full variable domain, with segments outside the CDR3 supplied by the reference TRBV29-1 and TRBJ2-5 proteins, appears as SAVISQKPSRDICQRGTSLTIQCQVDSQVTMMFWYRQQPGQSLTLIATANQGSEATYESGFVIDKFPISRPNLTFSTLTVSNMSPEDSSIYLCSVEGTSGGTQETQYFGPGTRLLVL.